This TCR beta chain derives from a study of T cell responses to AZD1222 COVID-19 vaccine. General study findings and limits: Most donors were white British, females outnumbered males, and clonal diversity was possibly underestimated. Among spike-specific TCRs, nearly half reportedly target unmutated variant regions. Spike-specific TCR breadth rose after two AZD1222 doses, and depth rose as well. Repertoires were sampled only after the peak T cell response.

Comment on this clone: The antigen is undetermined.

Generated by immunoSEQ multiplex PCR, the TCRdb table keeps only in-frame clones and is missing some. The table includes 150,000 to 200,000 clones, about nine tenths detected once. The CDR3 spans 16 residues. Germline V CDR1 and CDR2: SGHTA, FQGNSA. Trimming cost V 5 bases and J 7 bases, with 23 bases left between them. This clonotype was obtained from an adult who received the MenACWY meningococcal vaccine as a control. The sequencing here drew on peripheral blood, taken 28 days after the second dose of the MenACWY control vaccine. This rearrangement joins TRBV7-2 to TRBJ2-5, with D tentatively TRBD1 or TRBD2 (6 bases each). The CDR3 bases are TGTGCCAGCAGCCCATCGACGGGGGCTCCCAAGGGGACCCAGTACTTC. Encoded protein: CASSPSTGAPKGTQYF.